The 9 T cell receptor beta chains below all came from one sample that was sequenced in a study of shared clonotypes between healthy human individuals. The naive CD8 fraction comprised CD45RO-negative cells positively selected for CCR7 and excluded terminally differentiated effector memory CD45RA+ cells. TCRdb keeps only in-frame clones here, not all; method: immunoSEQ multiplex PCR. This table has about 2.2 million clones, just over 90% appearing once. The sequenced sample consisted of naive CD8+ T cells from PBMCs. The source is a young man in good health. Some clones in this sample may be carry-over from other donors' samples.

Regarding this clone: Other DNA sequences from this sample encode an identical CDR3 as well. This chain connects TRBV27 to TRBJ1-5, with D uncertain. Germline lookup yields CDR1 MNHEY and CDR2 SMNVEV (reference sequence). V lost 5 bases, J lost 0 bases, and 8 bases lay in between. The CDR3 has 14 amino acids. The CDR3 bases are TGTGCCAGCAGTCTTCGCTATAGCAATCAGCCCCAGCATTTT. Amino acids: CASSLRYSNQPQHF.

The genes are TRBV30 and TRBJ2-7, with a possible D match to TRBD2 (6 bases). This CDR3 spans 14 amino acids. CDR1 is GTSNPN and CDR2 is SVGIG in the germline V gene (reference sequence). The V and J ends lost 1 base and 3 bases respectively, with 13 bases between them. CDR3 DNA sequence: TGTGCCTGGAGTGGGGCTAGCGTAGACTACGAGCAGTACTTC. Translated: CAWSGASVDYEQYF.

With respect to this clone: Other DNA variants within this sample encode the same CDR3. The rearrangement joins TRBV7-6 to TRBJ2-1; TRBD2 aligns across 14 bases. Trimming removed 6 bases from V and 0 bases from J; junction bases left unmatched: 4. Per germline, CDR1 SGHVS and CDR2 FNYEAQ. This CDR3 comprises 17 residues. The chain's CDR3 is CASSRTSGRSSYNEQFF. The CDR3 DNA reads TGTGCCAGCAGTAGGACTAGCGGGAGGTCCTCCTACAATGAGCAGTTCTTC.

A word on this clone: Other DNA sequences in the same sample also yield this CDR3. The CDR3 DNA follows: TGTGCCAGCAGCGGCGGCGGGAGCACAGATACGCAGTATTTT. Translated, it gives CASSGGGSTDTQYF. The V gene is TRBV9, the J gene TRBJ2-3; a weak D match, TRBD2 (5 bases). The CDR3 extends over 14 amino acids. The V end lost 3 bases, the J end lost 0 bases, and 8 bases lay between the germline ends. CDR1 and CDR2 (germline): SGDLS, YYNGEE.

V is TRBV4-3 and J is TRBJ2-7; 10 bases are shared with TRBD1. The V segment lost 0 bases and the J segment 2 bases; nucleotides outside the gene matches: 7. This CDR3 spans 17 amino acids. The germline CDR1 and CDR2 sequences are LGHNA and YSLEER. CDR3 nucleotides: TGCGCCAGCAGCCAAGACGGGACAGGGGAAGGGCCCTACGAGCAGTACTTC. This gives the protein CASSQDGTGEGPYEQYF.

V usage is TRBV4-2 and J usage is TRBJ2-7; 7 positions agree with TRBD1. J was trimmed by 2 bases and V by 0 bases; bases with no gene match: 1. Germline V gene sequence: CDR1 LGHNA, CDR2 YNFKEQ. The CDR3 contains 14 residues. The CDR3 DNA is TGTGCCAGCAGCCAAGAGACAGGGCCCTACGAGCAGTACTTC. Translated: CASSQETGPYEQYF.

The V call is TRBV27, the J call TRBJ2-7; D is perhaps TRBD2 (6 bases). Trimming removed 6 bases at V and 3 bases at J, with 18 bases between. The CDR3 is made up of 15 amino acids. Germline CDR1 is MNHEY and CDR2 is SMNVEV (reference sequence). The CDR3 region is CASRAGPPEGYEQYF. The CDR3 nucleotides read TGTGCCAGCAGGGCCGGGCCCCCGGAGGGCTACGAGCAGTACTTC.

This clone has a handful of counts. The junction departs from germline at one end; a sequencing error may be responsible. The chain links TRBV27 to TRBJ2-1; D gene uncertain. This CDR3 comprises 14 residues. The germline CDR1 and CDR2 sequences are MNHEY and SMNVEV (reference sequence). The CDR3 DNA follows: TGTGCCAGCACGGCCCGTCCCTCCAACAATGAGCAGTTCTTC. Translating it yields CASTARPSNNEQFF.

The V gene is TRBV4-1, the J gene TRBJ2-1; D gene ambiguous. Trimming removed 4 bases at V and 3 bases at J, with 13 bases between. CDR1 and CDR2 from the germline V gene are MGHRA and YSYEKL. CDR3 length: 15 amino acids. CDR3 residues: CASSPDGGVYNEQFF. CDR3 sequence (DNA): TGCGCCAGCAGCCCCGACGGCGGCGTCTACAATGAGCAGTTCTTC.